The 30 T cell receptor beta chains presented below share a single source sample, sequenced in a study of shared clonotypes between healthy human individuals. Method: immunoSEQ multiplex PCR; TCRdb's copy keeps in-frame clones and lacks some. The sample records about 2.5 million clones, roughly 92% being singletons. Sequencing input: naive CD4+ T cells from PBMCs. Subset noted: CD45RA+ positively selected. These receptors were collected from a man between 18 and 29 years old in good health. Some clones in this sample may be carry-over from other donors' samples.

The chain links TRBV28 to TRBJ2-7, with 13 nucleotides matching TRBD2. CDR3 size: 15 residues. Germline V CDR1 and CDR2: MDHEN, SYDVKM. V lost 6 bases to trimming and J lost 2 bases; unmatched junction nucleotides: 4. The CDR3 here is CASSTGLAGTYEQYF. DNA for the CDR3: TGTGCCAGCAGCACGGGACTAGCGGGAACCTACGAGCAGTACTTC.

About this clone itself: Other DNA sequences in this sample translate to the same CDR3. This chain connects TRBV20-1 to TRBJ2-7; D unclear. Germline V gene lookup returns CDR1 DFQATT and CDR2 SNEGSKA (reference sequence). The CDR3 runs to 10 residues. Trimming left V 3 bases short and J 4 bases short, with 4 bases between. The CDR3 protein is CSASRYEQYF. The DNA for the CDR3 is TGCAGTGCTAGCAGATACGAGCAGTACTTC.

DNA of the CDR3: TGTGCCAGCAGCTTGGTACTAGCAGCTCGTTCGCAGTATTTT. Its translation is CASSLVLAARSQYF. The chain links TRBV5-6 to TRBJ2-3; possible D gene TRBD2, 6 bases. From germline, CDR1 is SGHDT and CDR2 YYEEEE. Trimming pared 0 bases from V and 10 bases from J, leaving 15 bases between. The CDR3 is 14 residues long.

This chain links TRBV4-3 with TRBJ1-3; the D gene is possibly TRBD1 (5 bases). The CDR3 is 17 amino acids. Trimming took 4 bases from V and 2 from J, leaving 18 bases between them. The germline CDR1 and CDR2 sequences are LGHNA and YSLEER. CDR3 amino acids: CASSRSGRDHPGNTIYF. The CDR3 DNA is TGCGCCAGCAGCCGGAGCGGTAGGGACCACCCTGGAAACACCATATATTTT.

The V call is TRBV10-3, the J call TRBJ2-5; D is ambiguous. V was cut by 5 bases and J by 2 bases, with 3 bases left in between. The CDR3 length is 11 residues. CDR1 and CDR2 (germline): ENHRY, SYGVKD. The CDR3 sequence: CAISTQETQYF. The CDR3 DNA follows: TGTGCCATCAGTACGCAAGAGACCCAGTACTTC.

The J gene is TRBJ2-2, the V gene TRBV28; possibly TRBD1 or TRBD2 for D (5 bases each). Trimming removed 8 bases at V and 2 bases at J, with 12 bases between. The CDR3 is 14 amino acids. Germline CDR1 is MDHEN and CDR2 is SYDVKM. CDR3 coding DNA: TGTGCCAGCGAGGGACGGGCAAACACCGGGGAGCTGTTTTTT. Translated, it gives CASEGRANTGELFF.

This sequence joins TRBV19 and TRBJ2-1; 15 bases map to TRBD2. The CDR3 contains 17 residues. Germline V gives CDR1 LNHDA, CDR2 SQIVND (reference sequence). The trim removed 1 base at V and 5 bases at J, leaving 3 bases unmatched. The CDR3 loop is CASSIVGTSGRNNEQFF. The DNA for the CDR3 is TGTGCCAGTAGTATAGTCGGGACTAGCGGGAGGAACAATGAGCAGTTCTTC.

The genes are TRBV5-1 and TRBJ2-7, with D unresolved. Germline CDR1 and CDR2: SGHRS and YFSETQ. The CDR3 covers 13 residues. Between the trimmed V and J ends, which lost 5 bases and 0 bases, there was a span of 9 bases. The CDR3 loop is CASRRISSYEQYF. The DNA for the CDR3 is TGCGCCAGCAGGAGGATTAGCTCCTACGAGCAGTACTTC.

This sequence joins TRBV5-6 and TRBJ1-6, with D possibly matching TRBD1 (6 bases). The V and J ends lost 7 bases and 14 bases respectively, with 13 bases between them. The CDR3 contains 11 residues. Germline CDR1 SGHDT, CDR2 YYEEEE. The CDR3 reads CASEGRGALHF. In nucleotides, the CDR3 is TGTGCCAGCGAGGGGAGGGGGGCCCTCCACTTT. The whole variable domain, filled in from reference TRBV5-6 and TRBJ1-6, reads DAGVTQSPTHLIKTRGQQVTLRCSPKSGHDTVSWYQQALGQGPQFIFQYYEEEERQRGNFPDRFSGHQFPNYSSELNVNALLLGDSALYLCASEGRGALHFGNGTRLTVT.

In this sample, this clone turned up a few times. The CDR3 nucleotides read TGCAGCGTTAGACAACTGGGTCGGGTAACTGAAGCTTTCTTT. This codes for CSVRQLGRVTEAFF. This chain connects TRBV29-1 to TRBJ1-1; no definite D call. V was shortened by 5 bases and J by 5 bases, with 18 bases between the two germline ends. The CDR3 contains 14 residues. The germline V gene encodes CDR1 SQVTM and CDR2 ANQGSEA.

V gene TRBV6-6 combines with J gene TRBJ2-7; 9 nucleotides line up with TRBD1. With 2 bases clipped from V and 1 base from J, the junction kept 6 bases outside the gene matches. CDR3 length: 16 residues. Germline V gene lookup returns CDR1 MNHNY and CDR2 SVGAGI (reference sequence). The CDR3 loop is CASSYAGQGGSYEQYF. In DNA form, the CDR3 reads TGTGCCAGCAGTTACGCGGGACAGGGAGGGTCCTACGAGCAGTACTTC.

V is TRBV5-4 and J is TRBJ2-1; TRBD1 matches at 8 bases. V was clipped by 3 bases and J by 8 bases; unmatched bases: 13. The CDR3 totals 16 residues. Germline-derived CDR1 and CDR2 are SGHNT and YYREEE (reference sequence). This CDR3 is CASSSEGRTGNDEQFF. The CDR3 nucleotides are TGTGCCAGCAGCTCGGAGGGGCGGACAGGGAACGATGAGCAGTTCTTC. Together with reference TRBV5-4 and TRBJ2-1, the CDR3 gives the full variable domain: ETGVTQSPTHLIKTRGQQVTLRCSSQSGHNTVSWYQQALGQGPQFIFQYYREEENGRGNFPPRFSGLQFPNYSSELNVNALELDDSALYLCASSSEGRTGNDEQFFGPGTRLTVL.

A few counts support this clone. The V call is TRBV6-6, the J call TRBJ1-1; D ambiguous. CDR1 and CDR2 from the germline V gene are MNHNY and SVGAGI (reference sequence). The CDR3 consists of 12 residues. V dropped 8 bases and J dropped 8 bases, with 15 bases sitting between them. The CDR3 bases are TGTGCCAGCCACAATCACATTGGAGAAGCTTTCTTT. It specifies CASHNHIGEAFF.

This clone appeared a single time. The chain carries TRBV27 and TRBJ2-5; D remains unclear. Germline CDR1 and CDR2: MNHEY and SMNVEV (reference sequence). CDR3 length equals 14 residues. With 6 bases removed from V and 5 bases from J, the gap between germline ends came to 16 bases. CDR3 coding DNA: TGTGCCAGCAGCTCCTTCCCCCACGGTGAGACCCAGTACTTC. It yields the protein CASSSFPHGETQYF.

This chain links TRBV7-8 with TRBJ2-7, with 9 bases lining up with TRBD2. The CDR3 has 14 amino acids. CDR1 is SGHVS and CDR2 is FQNEAQ in the germline V gene. The junction had 8 bases not matched to a gene; V was cut back by 10 bases and J by 1 base. For the CDR3, the DNA is TGTGCCACCGGACTGGCGGGAGGGTCCTACGAGCAGTACTTC. Translating gives CATGLAGGSYEQYF.

The chain is built from TRBV7-3 and TRBJ2-1, with D perhaps matching TRBD2 (7 bases). There are 16 residues in the CDR3. Trimming stripped 3 bases from V and 7 bases from J, with 19 bases between. Germline lookup yields CDR1 SGHTA and CDR2 FQGTGA. The CDR3 DNA reads TGTGCCAGCAGCTTGGAACGGGGGGCGCGTTCTAATGAGCAGTTCTTC. It translates to CASSLERGARSNEQFF.

This chain connects TRBV15 to TRBJ2-3; possible D gene TRBD1, 5 bases. This CDR3 spans 17 amino acids. The ends were cut back, 6 bases at V and 4 bases at J, with 23 bases in the middle. The germline gives CDR1 LNHNV, CDR2 YYDKDF (reference sequence). In DNA, the CDR3 is TGTGCCACCAGGATCCCGAACAGTAGGGGCGCGCCAGATACGCAGTATTTT. This gives the protein CATRIPNSRGAPDTQYF.

The V call is TRBV29-1, the J call TRBJ1-4; D unclear. V lost 7 bases, J lost 8 bases, and 11 bases lay in between. The germline CDR1 and CDR2 sequences are SQVTM and ANQGSEA. The CDR3 runs 11 residues. The CDR3: CSALTGEKLFF. For the CDR3, the DNA is TGCAGCGCATTGACGGGCGAAAAACTGTTTTTT.

The CDR3 nucleotides read TGTGCCAGCAGCTTAGGAGGGGCGGTGGGGACTGAAGCTTTCTTT. Its translation: CASSLGGAVGTEAFF. This rearrangement joins TRBV11-3 to TRBJ1-1, with D maybe TRBD1 (5 bases). The ends were cut back, 1 base at V and 5 bases at J, with 14 bases in the middle. The CDR3 is made up of 15 amino acids. The germline gives CDR1 SGHNT, CDR2 YENEEA.

This clone was observed a handful of times. The CDR3 DNA sequence: TGTGCCAGCAGTTTAGAACATCAGCCCCAGCATTTT. Amino acids: CASSLEHQPQHF. This chain links TRBV28 with TRBJ1-5; D is uncertain. V was trimmed by 2 bases and J by 5 bases, leaving 4 bases between them. The germline V gene has CDR1 MDHEN and CDR2 SYDVKM. The CDR3 has 12 amino acids.

The V gene is TRBV7-3, the J gene TRBJ2-1; D ambiguous. This CDR3 region has 14 residues. Germline-derived CDR1 and CDR2 are SGHTA and FQGTGA. Trimming took 0 bases from V and 6 from J, leaving 9 bases between them. The CDR3 region is CASSLTKGSNEQFF. The CDR3 DNA sequence: TGTGCCAGCAGCTTAACGAAGGGTAGCAATGAGCAGTTCTTC.

V gene TRBV28 combines with J gene TRBJ1-1, with TRBD1 matching 12 bases. V trimming: 6 bases; J trimming: 4 bases; junction bases outside the gene matches: 3. The CDR3 spans 14 residues. The germline V gene has CDR1 MDHEN and CDR2 SYDVKM. Here the CDR3 DNA reads TGTGCCAGCAGCCGGGACAGGGGGCGCACTGAAGCTTTCTTT. Amino acids: CASSRDRGRTEAFF.

The chain joins TRBV5-4 to TRBJ1-1; TRBD1 agrees at 11 bases. V lost 6 bases to trimming and J lost 0 bases; unmatched junction nucleotides: 16. The CDR3 totals 19 residues. Germline V CDR1 and CDR2: SGHNT, YYREEE (reference sequence). The DNA for the CDR3 is TGTGCCAGCATCCCCCCTGGGACAGGGGGGCCCGGGGTGAACACTGAAGCTTTCTTT. Residues: CASIPPGTGGPGVNTEAFF.

The rearrangement uses TRBV5-6 and TRBJ2-1, with 9 bases identical to TRBD2. With V trimmed by 2 bases and J by 15 bases, 12 bases remained unmatched. Germline loops: CDR1 SGHDT, CDR2 YYEEEE. The CDR3 contains 14 residues. CDR3 amino acids: CASSFTWAGGPAFF. The CDR3 DNA reads as TGTGCCAGCAGCTTCACATGGGCGGGAGGGCCTGCGTTCTTC.

V usage is TRBV7-3 and J usage is TRBJ2-3; D perhaps matches TRBD2 (6 bases). The CDR3 consists of 16 residues. Germline assignment: CDR1 SGHTA and CDR2 FQGTGA. V was cut by 6 bases and J by 3 bases, with 19 bases left in between. CDR3 DNA: TGTGCCAGCAGTCCGGGGGTAGGGAGAGGAACAGATACGCAGTATTTT. Its protein is CASSPGVGRGTDTQYF.

On this clone: At the DNA level, this CDR3 is encoded by other sequences in the same sample as well. The chain couples TRBV15 to TRBJ1-5; the match to TRBD1 covers 9 bases. The CDR3 is made up of 15 amino acids. Germline V gives CDR1 LNHNV, CDR2 YYDKDF (reference sequence). V shed 1 base, J shed 5 bases, and the junction held 3 bases outside the gene matches. Here the CDR3 DNA reads TGTGCCACCAGCAGAGGACAGGGGGGCTATCAGCCCCAGCATTTT. It is translated as CATSRGQGGYQPQHF.

The chain is built from TRBV4-2 and TRBJ1-5, with 8 bases fitting TRBD1. CDR3 length: 15 amino acids. J lost 4 bases, V lost 5 bases, and 7 bases had no gene match. The germline V gene has CDR1 LGHNA and CDR2 YNFKEQ. The CDR3 loop reads CASSAEDRGNQPQHF. The CDR3 coding sequence is TGTGCCAGCAGCGCAGAAGACAGGGGAAATCAGCCCCAGCATTTT.

The chain joins TRBV5-1 to TRBJ2-5; TRBD2 agrees at 12 bases. J was trimmed by 4 bases and V by 0 bases; bases with no gene match: 7. Germline loops: CDR1 SGHRS, CDR2 YFSETQ. The CDR3 runs 17 residues. CDR3: CASSLGTLAGGLETQYF. CDR3 nucleotides: TGCGCCAGCAGCTTGGGTACTCTAGCGGGAGGGCTAGAGACCCAGTACTTC.

The CDR3, as DNA: TGCGCCAGCAGCGCTACAGGGTGGGCCACAGATACGCAGTATTTT. Its protein product is CASSATGWATDTQYF. The chain links TRBV5-1 to TRBJ2-3; TRBD1 is a possible D gene (6 bases). Germline V lookup: CDR1 SGHRS, CDR2 YFSETQ. Trimming took off 4 bases at V and 2 bases at J, with 14 bases between the two ends. The CDR3 is 15 residues long.

This clone is a singleton in its sample. CDR3 protein: CASSLALQGTTTQYF. The CDR3 region has the DNA TGTGCCAGCAGCTTAGCATTGCAGGGGACCACCACGCAGTATTTT. The genes are TRBV7-3 and TRBJ2-3, with a weak D call TRBD1 (6 bases). Germline lookup yields CDR1 SGHTA and CDR2 FQGTGA. There are 15 residues in the CDR3. V lost 2 bases, J lost 9 bases, and 18 bases lay in between.